What follows describes a single TCR beta chain. The antigen is not known. Germline V CDR1 and CDR2: SGHTA, FQGNSA. CDR3 length equals 14 residues. Trimming shortened V by 5 bases and J by 8 bases, and 18 bases separated the two germline ends. These data belong to a study of T cell responses to AZD1222 COVID-19 vaccine. Study outcomes and limitations: The breadth and depth of Spike-specific TCRs increased once two AZD1222 doses had been given.

TCRdb's copy holds only in-frame clones and misses some; the assay was immunoSEQ multiplex PCR. Among some 150,000 clones listed, around 92% were seen once. V usage is TRBV7-2 and J usage is TRBJ1-2; weak D call: TRBD1 (5 bases). The specimen was peripheral blood, collected 28 days after the second AZD1222 dose. This TCR derives from an adult who received the AZD1222 COVID-19 vaccine. CDR3 residues: CASSPGVPRGGYTF. The CDR3, as DNA: TGTGCCAGCAGCCCGGGGGTACCCCGGGGAGGCTACACCTTC.